This T cell receptor beta chain was obtained from a study of tissue T cells after allogeneic stem cell transplantation. Measured with immunoSEQ multiplex PCR; TCRdb has only the in-frame clones, and not every one. The sample records roughly 7,100 clones, 40% to 50% being singletons. Time point: mouse harvest day 7 after allogeneic transplant. Mouse grafts combined 10^7 T-cell-depleted bone marrow cells with 10^6 splenic CD5+ T cells. Points on this clone: Its antigen is unidentified. The gene names here belong to mouse.

Study outcomes and limitations: This small cohort was clinically heterogeneous, and sampling depth was a limitation. Anatomically similar tissues had similar TCR repertoires within each patient.

Sequencing input: gut tissue. The receptor was isolated from a female BALB/c mouse given C57BL/6 T cells with graft-versus-host disease after an allogeneic hematopoietic cell transplant.

CDR3 protein: CASGGHNSDYTF. CDR3 bases read: TGTGCCAGCGGTGGACATAACTCCGACTACACC. The chain employs TRBV13-1 and TRBJ1-2, with D perhaps TRBD1 (5 bases). Read coverage stops 1 residue before the CDR3 terminus; the germline J gene supplies the remainder. Germline V gene data show CDR1 as NSHNY and CDR2 as SYGAGN. The CDR3 spans 12 residues. Trimming stripped 7 bases from V and 2 bases from J, with 9 bases between.